The rows below give T cell receptor beta chains drawn from one sample of a study of shared clonotypes between healthy human individuals. Libraries were prepared by immunoSEQ multiplex PCR; TCRdb keeps only in-frame clonotypes and omits some of them. This sample has a few million clones; approximately 95% occur once, and the top ten carry about 0.39%. The sample comprised naive CD4+ T cells from PBMCs. The receptor set was obtained from a man between 18 and 29 years old in good health. Some clones in this sample may be carry-over from other donors' samples. Each CDR3 is given with its conserved first and last residue.

>TRBV7-2
CASSSTRGTSGMNEQFF
>TRBV7-9
CASSLGLQAQMSSGNTIYF
>TRBV6-4
CASSDSIWGTGELFF
>TRBV4-1
CASSHPRQGTTGELFF
>TRBV9
CASSVATGQGYEQYF
>TRBV7-9
CASSLEGQQYF
>TRBV28
CASSLYGFYGYTF
>TRBV6-5
CASQGGTDTQYF
>TRBV7-2
CASSLAGGGYTF
>TRBV6-1
CASSAWDSLLEQYF
>TRBV5-1
CASSPGLAGYYNEQFF
>TRBV7-2
CASSYTGTSMALYF
>TRBV2
CASSGGRASGSIDEQFF
>TRBV15
CATSSPGGWETQYF
>TRBV29-1
CSVELDFVSTQYF
>TRBV28
CASSLRTSGPHEQFF